This T cell receptor beta chain was identified during a study of chemoradiotherapy in HPV16-positive cancers. Trimming pared 6 bases from V and 10 bases from J, leaving 15 bases between. The CDR3 is 12 amino acids. Germline CDR1 reads LNHDA; CDR2 reads SQIVND (reference sequence). Here immunoSEQ multiplex PCR was the method, and the copy in TCRdb shows in-frame clones only, minus some. Among approximately 10,000 clones listed, approximately 84% were seen once. Specimen: blood, collected from a patient who underwent chemoradiotherapy. The chain recombines TRBV19 with TRBJ1-1; D is ambiguous. The receptor's source is a human donor with HPV-associated anogenital cancer. The CDR3 region has the DNA TGTGCCAGTAGCAATGTCCAGTCAGCAGCTTTCTTT. It encodes CASSNVQSAAFF.